What follows are 7 T cell receptor beta chains derived from one specimen sequenced in a study of cytomegalovirus exposure and HLA in healthy donors. The PCR employed 60 Vbeta primers together with 13 Jbeta primers. Sequencing was performed with immunoSEQ multiplex PCR; in TCRdb, only in-frame clones are kept and a portion is missing. The sample records over 100,000 clones, around 75% being singletons. Sequencing used PBMCs. The receptors derive from a woman between 25 and 40 years old in good health and CMV-seronegative.

The sample holds a few counts of this clone. The chain is built from TRBV5-8 and TRBJ1-5, with 9 nucleotides matching TRBD1. CDR1 SGHTS and CDR2 YDEGEE come from the germline V gene. Losses at the gene ends were 4 bases for V and 5 bases for J; bases not matched to a gene: 7. The CDR3 spans 15 residues. CDR3 sequence reads: CASSVPGQGHQPQHF. Written as DNA, the CDR3 is TGTGCCAGCAGCGTACCGGGACAGGGCCATCAGCCCCAGCATTTT.

CDR3 coding DNA: TGCGCCAGCAGCTTAATGGGACAGGGTGAGACCCAGTACTTC. Translation gives CASSLMGQGETQYF. The chain carries TRBV5-1 and TRBJ2-5, with 9 bases lining up with TRBD1. V trimming: 2 bases; J trimming: 5 bases; junction bases outside the gene matches: 4. The CDR3 covers 14 residues. Germline CDR1 SGHRS, CDR2 YFSETQ.

CDR3 region: CSGRDPDTQYF. The CDR3 nucleotides are TGCAGCGGGAGGGATCCAGATACGCAGTATTTT. V gene TRBV29-1 combines with J gene TRBJ2-3, with TRBD2 as a possible D gene (6 bases). The length of the CDR3 is 11 residues. Germline assignment: CDR1 SQVTM and CDR2 ANQGSEA. Trimming removed 7 bases at V and 4 bases at J, with 9 bases between.

The gene calls are TRBV13 and TRBJ1-1; 9 bases match TRBD1. The CDR3 is 19 residues long. Germline lookup yields CDR1 PRHDT and CDR2 FYEKMQ (reference sequence). The V and J ends lost 5 bases and 3 bases, in that order; junction bases with no gene match: 19. The CDR3 nucleotides read TGTGCCAGCAGCACGTCCGACAGGGGGTTTAGGTCGGGGGACACTGAAGCTTTCTTT. This codes for CASSTSDRGFRSGDTEAFF.

In this sample, this clone turned up once. The rearrangement joins TRBV6-5 to TRBJ1-2, with D unresolved. V dropped 5 bases and J dropped 4 bases, with 14 bases sitting between them. CDR1 MNHEY and CDR2 SVGAGI come from the germline V gene. The CDR3 covers 14 residues. The DNA of the CDR3 is TGTGCCAGCAGTACATCCACAGTCCCCTATGGCTACACCTTC. It yields the protein CASSTSTVPYGYTF.

The rearrangement uses TRBV7-9 and TRBJ1-1; 7 bases agree with TRBD1. This CDR3 is built from 14 residues. The germline V gene has CDR1 SEHNR and CDR2 FQNEAQ (reference sequence). The junction had 3 bases not matched to a gene; V was cut back by 4 bases and J by 1 base. The CDR3 bases are TGTGCCAGCAGCTCACAGGGGCCGAACACTGAAGCTTTCTTT. It yields the protein CASSSQGPNTEAFF. Looking up the rest from reference TRBV7-9 and TRBJ1-1 gives the full variable domain: DTGVSQNPRHKITKRGQNVTFRCDPISEHNRLYWYRQTLGQGPEFLTYFQNEAQLEKSRLLSDRFSAERPKGSFSTLEIQRTEQGDSAMYLCASSSQGPNTEAFFGQGTRLTVV.

The chain employs TRBV5-1 and TRBJ2-7, with D perhaps TRBD2 (8 bases). CDR3 length: 16 residues. CDR1 is SGHRS, CDR2 YFSETQ, per germline. Deletions cut 3 bases from V and 1 base from J, with 17 bases between. The CDR3 sequence is CASSSGGTVDSYEQYF. In DNA form, the CDR3 reads TGCGCCAGCAGCTCGGGGGGGACAGTTGATTCCTACGAGCAGTACTTC.